This passage covers 26 T cell receptor beta chains from one sample sequenced in a study of chronic HIV infection and antiretroviral therapy. In TCRdb, the 5' RACE reads were re-called with MiXCR into one record per CDR3 protein. In the table there are more than 40,000 distinct CDR3 sequences, roughly 19% of which are singletons. The sequenced sample consisted of peripheral blood. The receptors were sampled from an adult who had HIV and had not received antiretroviral therapy, or was an uninfected healthy control (not recorded which).

There are many counts of this clonotype. One end of the junction does not line up with germline, which may come from a read error. The chain links TRBV18 to TRBJ2-3; no reliable D call. Per germline, CDR1 KGHSH and CDR2 LQKENI. The CDR3 totals 12 residues. CDR3 protein: CASSPSTDTQYF. CDR3 DNA sequence: TGCGCCAGCAGCCCTAGCACAGATACGCAGTATTTT.

This clonotype has more than one count but fewer than ten. The rearrangement joins TRBV27 to TRBJ1-6; D is undetermined. From germline, CDR1 is MNHEY and CDR2 SMNVEV (reference sequence). There are 15 residues in the CDR3. Trimming took 6 bases from V and 3 from J, leaving 12 bases between them. CDR3 bases: TGTGCCAGCAGGCTCCGGCAGATCTATAATTCACCCCTCCACTTT. Residues: CASRLRQIYNSPLHF.

V gene TRBV2 combines with J gene TRBJ2-6, with D uncertain. Trimming pared 7 bases from V and 4 bases from J, leaving 5 bases between. CDR1 is SNHLY, CDR2 FYNNEI, per germline. The CDR3 is made up of 12 amino acids. In DNA form, the CDR3 reads TGTGCCAGCACGGGCGGGGCCAACGTCCTGACTTTC. Amino acid sequence: CASTGGANVLTF.

V and J are TRBV29-1 and TRBJ2-2; D is undetermined. The CDR3 is made up of 13 amino acids. V lost 4 bases and J lost 8, with 14 bases in between. Germline V CDR1 and CDR2: SQVTM, ANQGSEA. This CDR3 is CSVVVVRAGELFF. In nucleotides, the CDR3 is TGCAGCGTTGTGGTGGTTCGGGCGGGGGAGCTGTTTTTT.

This clonotype was counted only a few times. This chain joins TRBV27 and TRBJ2-3, with D maybe TRBD2 (6 bases). The V end lost 5 bases, the J end lost 7 bases, and 19 bases lay between the germline ends. The CDR3 length is 15 residues. Germline CDR1 is MNHEY and CDR2 is SMNVEV (reference sequence). This chain's CDR3 is CASSHAGLSMNTQYF. CDR3 DNA sequence: TGTGCCAGCAGTCATGCGGGGTTGAGCATGAATACGCAGTATTTT.

The chain joins TRBV28 to TRBJ2-7, with D possibly matching TRBD1 (6 bases). Germline loops: CDR1 MDHEN, CDR2 SYDVKM. Trimming stripped 2 bases from V and 2 bases from J, with 10 bases between. This CDR3 comprises 14 residues. The DNA of the CDR3 is TGTGCCAGCAGTTTAGAGGGGACACCCTACGAGCAGTACTTC. This sequence encodes CASSLEGTPYEQYF.

In its sample, this clonotype was seen a few times. The V and J genes are TRBV25-1 and TRBJ2-7; D tentatively fits TRBD1 or TRBD2 (5 bases each). The CDR3 consists of 17 residues. V was clipped by 5 bases and J by 2 bases, with 22 bases between them. Germline lookup yields CDR1 MGHDK and CDR2 SYGVNS. CDR3 in amino acids: CASSPRPPGTGTYEQYF. CDR3 sequence (DNA): TGTGCCAGCAGTCCACGACCCCCCGGGACGGGTACCTACGAGCAGTACTTC.

The chain is built from TRBV15 and TRBJ2-1, with D possibly being TRBD1 or TRBD2 (5 bases each). Germline CDR1 reads LNHNV; CDR2 reads YYDKDF (reference sequence). V dropped 8 bases and J dropped 9 bases, with 17 bases sitting between them. The CDR3 contains 13 residues. The CDR3 sequence is CATGPGPSREQFF. The CDR3 nucleotides read TGTGCCACCGGACCGGGACCAAGTCGTGAGCAGTTCTTC.

The rearrangement joins TRBV29-1 to TRBJ2-1, with D perhaps TRBD2 (6 bases). The CDR3 is 14 amino acids. From germline, CDR1 is SQVTM and CDR2 ANQGSEA. V dropped 4 bases and J dropped 4 bases, with 14 bases sitting between them. The CDR3 spells CSVVLARGYNEQFF. CDR3 DNA: TGCAGCGTTGTCCTAGCGAGGGGATACAATGAGCAGTTCTTC.

V and J are TRBV9 and TRBJ2-3; D is unclear. Germline V CDR1 and CDR2: SGDLS, YYNGEE. CDR3 length: 14 residues. V lost 0 bases and J 0 bases, leaving 5 bases between the germline ends. The DNA for the CDR3 is TGTGCCAGCAGCGTAGACTCTAGCACAGATACGCAGTATTTT. It translates to CASSVDSSTDTQYF.

This clonotype was observed many times. The rearrangement joins TRBV6-1 to TRBJ2-1; D ambiguous. Deletions cut 4 bases from V and 6 bases from J, with 4 bases between. Germline loops: CDR1 MNHNS, CDR2 SASEGT. The CDR3 is 11 residues long. The CDR3 coding sequence is TGTGCCAGCAGTGGTATCAATGAGCAGTTCTTC. Residues: CASSGINEQFF.

In DNA form, the CDR3 reads TGTGCCAGCAGTTCATTGGGGGGTATTCAGGGCAACTCCTACGAGCAGTACTTC. Protein sequence: CASSSLGGIQGNSYEQYF. The chain uses TRBV28 and TRBJ2-7; D might be TRBD2 (6 bases). CDR3 length equals 18 residues. Germline lookup yields CDR1 MDHEN and CDR2 SYDVKM. The ends were cut back, 4 bases at V and 0 bases at J, with 22 bases in the middle.

This clonotype was found a few times. V gene TRBV28 combines with J gene TRBJ1-1; a possible D gene is TRBD1 (5 bases). V lost 3 bases to trimming and J lost 5 bases, with 13 bases between them. The CDR3 is 14 amino acids. The germline CDR1 and CDR2 sequences are MDHEN and SYDVKM. This CDR3 reads CASSFAGAGTEAFF. The CDR3 region has the DNA TGTGCCAGCAGTTTCGCTGGGGCTGGGACTGAAGCTTTCTTT.

This clonotype was seen a few times. The chain has TRBV12-3 or TRBV12-4 and TRBJ1-1; maybe TRBD1 (6 bases). This CDR3 is 13 amino acids long. Trimming took off 7 bases at V and 4 bases at J, with 13 bases between the two ends. CDR3 sequence (DNA): TGTGCCAGCACCCTGGGGGGGCCCACTGAAGCTTTCTTT. Its protein product is CASTLGGPTEAFF.

V is TRBV24-1 and J is TRBJ1-2; no clear D gene. The CDR3 covers 13 residues. Germline assignment: CDR1 KGHDR and CDR2 SFDVKD. Trimming took 0 bases from V and 8 from J, leaving 9 bases between them. CDR3 sequence reads: CATSDLDNRGYTF. CDR3 sequence (DNA): TGTGCCACCAGTGATTTGGATAATCGCGGCTACACCTTC.

This chain links TRBV28 with TRBJ1-1; D possibly corresponds to TRBD1 (5 bases). CDR1 is MDHEN, CDR2 SYDVKM, per germline. CDR3 length: 15 amino acids. Trimming removed 5 bases at V and 2 bases at J, with 15 bases between. CDR3 sequence: CASSRAGTANTEAFF. DNA of the CDR3: TGTGCCAGCAGTCGAGCCGGGACGGCTAACACTGAAGCTTTCTTT.

The genes are TRBV28 and TRBJ2-4; 8 positions match TRBD1. The CDR3 extends over 15 amino acids. Germline CDR1 and CDR2: MDHEN and SYDVKM. V lost 6 bases to trimming and J lost 3 bases; unmatched junction nucleotides: 7. DNA for the CDR3: TGTGCCAGCAGGGGGACAGGAGAGGACAAAAACATTCAGTACTTC. This codes for CASRGTGEDKNIQYF. Drawing the rest from reference TRBV28 and TRBJ2-4, the complete variable domain is DVKVTQSSRYLVKRTGEKVFLECVQDMDHENMFWYRQDPGLGLRLIYFSYDVKMKEKGDIPEGYSVSREKKERFSLILESASTNQTSMYLCASRGTGEDKNIQYFGAGTRLSVL.

The V and J genes are TRBV5-1 and TRBJ2-6; no reliable D call. The CDR3 runs 15 residues. The V end was cut by 0 bases, the J end by 4 bases, with 8 bases between. Germline CDR1 reads SGHRS; CDR2 reads YFSETQ. The CDR3 loop is CASSLEGQGANVLTF. The CDR3 DNA sequence: TGCGCCAGCAGCTTGGAAGGGCAAGGGGCCAACGTCCTGACTTTC. Drawing the rest from reference TRBV5-1 and TRBJ2-6, the complete variable domain is KAGVTQTPRYLIKTRGQQVTLSCSPISGHRSVSWYQQTPGQGLQFLFEYFSETQRNKGNFPGRFSGRQFSNSRSEMNVSTLELGDSALYLCASSLEGQGANVLTFGAGSRLTVL.

The chain combines TRBV12-5 with TRBJ1-1; no definite D call. V lost 3 bases, J lost 4 bases, and 9 bases lay in between. The length of the CDR3 is 13 residues. Germline V gene lookup returns CDR1 LGHNT and CDR2 FRNRAP. This CDR3 reads CASGFLFVTEAFF. The DNA of the CDR3 is TGTGCTAGTGGTTTTCTGTTTGTCACTGAAGCTTTCTTT.

Concerning this clonotype: The conserved closing phenylalanine or tryptophan is absent in this CDR3, likely reflecting a read error. The DNA is omitted, as the CDR3 cannot be located on it reliably, and the CDR3 follows TCRdb's listing. This chain connects TRBV29-1 to TRBJ1-2; the table names TRBD1, a call not compared with the DNA. Both ends counted, the CDR3 spans 11 residues. Germline V gene data show CDR1 as SQVTM and CDR2 as ANQGSEA. CDR3 in amino acids: CSVPGPGTGIL.

This clonotype was seen a few times. This chain uses TRBV9 with TRBJ2-5, with 7 bases identical to TRBD1. V shed 3 bases and J 5 bases; nucleotides not matched to a gene: 10. CDR1 is SGDLS and CDR2 is YYNGEE in the germline V gene. The CDR3 covers 15 residues. CDR3 DNA sequence: TGTGCCAGCAGCGCCACAGGGGTCAGAGGGGAGACCCAGTACTTC. Residues: CASSATGVRGETQYF.

The chain carries TRBV28 and TRBJ1-5, with 8 bases identical to TRBD1. With 7 bases clipped from V and 4 bases from J, the junction kept 15 bases outside the gene matches. In germline, CDR1 is MDHEN, CDR2 SYDVKM. The CDR3 has 17 residues. In DNA, the CDR3 is TGTGCCAGCACTGGCCAGGGGGCCCTAAGTGGGAATCAGCCCCAGCATTTT. Protein sequence: CASTGQGALSGNQPQHF.

This sequence joins TRBV11-1 and TRBJ2-7; D not certain. The CDR3 has 15 amino acids. Trimming took 0 bases from V and 3 from J, leaving 12 bases between them. Germline V gene data show CDR1 as SGHAT and CDR2 as FQDESV (reference sequence). Written as DNA, the CDR3 is TGTGCCAGCAGCTTAGCGCAAGGGAATTTCTACGAGCAGTACTTC. Encoded protein: CASSLAQGNFYEQYF.

The rearrangement links TRBV28 to TRBJ2-3; D may be TRBD2 (6 bases). The CDR3 is 17 residues long. The germline V gene encodes CDR1 MDHEN and CDR2 SYDVKM. Trimming removed 6 bases at V and 0 bases at J, with 19 bases between. DNA of the CDR3: TGTGCCAGCAGGCCCGGGAGCGCCCTAGGGAGCACAGATACGCAGTATTTT. It codes for CASRPGSALGSTDTQYF. The variable domain in full, completed from reference TRBV28 and TRBJ2-3, reads DVKVTQSSRYLVKRTGEKVFLECVQDMDHENMFWYRQDPGLGLRLIYFSYDVKMKEKGDIPEGYSVSREKKERFSLILESASTNQTSMYLCASRPGSALGSTDTQYFGPGTRLTVL.

A few counts support this clonotype. This chain uses TRBV7-2 with TRBJ1-5, with D possibly TRBD1 on 6 matching bases. V lost 8 bases, J lost 8 bases, and 22 bases lay in between. In germline, CDR1 is SGHTA, CDR2 FQGNSA. The CDR3 sequence is 15 residues long. This CDR3 is CASDRGGTRAEPQHF. DNA for the CDR3: TGTGCCAGCGACCGCGGCGGGACAAGGGCCGAGCCCCAGCATTTT.

The table lists this clonotype with a few counts. V usage is TRBV5-1 and J usage is TRBJ2-3; 10 bases map to TRBD2. Losses at the gene ends were 4 bases for V and 0 bases for J; bases not matched to a gene: 11. The CDR3 totals 18 residues. CDR1 and CDR2 (germline): SGHRS, YFSETQ. CDR3 sequence: CASSPSRTSGSSTDTQYF. In DNA form, the CDR3 reads TGCGCCAGCAGCCCTAGCCGGACTAGCGGATCTAGCACAGATACGCAGTATTTT.